The 7 T cell receptor beta chains below all came from one sample that was sequenced in a study of cytomegalovirus exposure and HLA in healthy donors. The study ran its PCR with 60 Vbeta and 13 Jbeta primers. Here immunoSEQ multiplex PCR was the method, and the copy in TCRdb shows in-frame clones only, minus some. The sample lists more than 95,000 clones, around 10% occurring once. Specimen: PBMCs. The receptors were gathered from a man aged 30-40 years in good health and CMV-seronegative.

In this sample, this clone turned up a few times. The chain has TRBV5-1 and TRBJ1-2; a weak D match, TRBD1 (5 bases). With 0 bases removed from V and 6 bases from J, the gap between germline ends came to 15 bases. This CDR3 is 15 amino acids long. Germline V CDR1 and CDR2: SGHRS, YFSETQ. The CDR3 DNA reads TGCGCCAGCAGCTTGGACCCCACAGGTTCTGATGGCTACACCTTC. It specifies CASSLDPTGSDGYTF. The full variable domain, rest sourced from reference TRBV5-1 and TRBJ1-2, is KAGVTQTPRYLIKTRGQQVTLSCSPISGHRSVSWYQQTPGQGLQFLFEYFSETQRNKGNFPGRFSGRQFSNSRSEMNVSTLELGDSALYLCASSLDPTGSDGYTFGSGTRLTVV.

The chain is built from TRBV5-4 and TRBJ1-2; TRBD1 might be the D (6 bases). The germline V gene encodes CDR1 SGHNT and CDR2 YYREEE (reference sequence). This CDR3 is 12 amino acids long. The V and J ends lost 5 bases and 5 bases respectively, with 10 bases between them. CDR3 sequence reads: CASSRDIYGYTF. The DNA of the CDR3 is TGTGCCAGCAGTCGGGACATTTATGGCTACACCTTC. Full variable domain (remainder filled in from reference TRBV5-4 and TRBJ1-2): ETGVTQSPTHLIKTRGQQVTLRCSSQSGHNTVSWYQQALGQGPQFIFQYYREEENGRGNFPPRFSGLQFPNYSSELNVNALELDDSALYLCASSRDIYGYTFGSGTRLTVV.

V gene TRBV28 combines with J gene TRBJ2-1, with D possibly matching TRBD1 (7 bases). Deletions cut 3 bases from V and 4 bases from J, with 16 bases between. Germline values: CDR1 MDHEN, CDR2 SYDVKM. The CDR3 loop spans 16 amino acids. The CDR3 bases are TGTGCCAGCAGTTTCCTACGACAGGGAGGTTACAATGAGCAGTTCTTC. Amino acid sequence: CASSFLRQGGYNEQFF.

This clone was counted only a few times. The chain joins TRBV29-1 to TRBJ1-1; D is possibly TRBD1 (6 bases). Germline-derived CDR1 and CDR2 are SQVTM and ANQGSEA. This CDR3 spans 13 amino acids. Trimming took 8 bases from V and 3 from J, leaving 16 bases between them. The CDR3 coding sequence is TGCAGCACCCAGACAGGTCTAGACACTGAAGCTTTCTTT. This gives the protein CSTQTGLDTEAFF.

J is TRBJ2-3 and V is TRBV30; tentative D call: TRBD1 (6 bases). This CDR3 spans 13 amino acids. Germline loops: CDR1 GTSNPN, CDR2 SVGIG (reference sequence). V lost 4 bases and J lost 3, with 11 bases in between. The CDR3 coding sequence is TGTGCCTGGACCCCTGGACAGACAGATACGCAGTATTTT. Amino acid sequence: CAWTPGQTDTQYF.

The chain uses TRBV6-4 and TRBJ2-3; the D gene is possibly TRBD2 (6 bases). The CDR3 is 16 amino acids. V was cut by 2 bases and J by 1 base, with 13 bases left in between. Germline values: CDR1 MRHNA, CDR2 SNTAGT. CDR3 protein: CASSDGRGGGTDTQYF. CDR3 DNA sequence: TGTGCCAGCAGTGACGGGAGAGGAGGGGGCACAGATACGCAGTATTTT.

This clone was seen more than once but under ten times. The J gene is TRBJ1-2, the V gene TRBV30; TRBD1 aligns across 9 bases. Germline values: CDR1 GTSNPN, CDR2 SVGIG (reference sequence). The CDR3 is made up of 16 amino acids. V shed 1 base, J shed 6 bases, and the junction held 12 bases outside the gene matches. CDR3 coding DNA: TGTGCCTGGAGTGCCTACCTTAGGGACAGGGACGATGGCTACACCTTC. This sequence encodes CAWSAYLRDRDDGYTF. Based on the CDR3 plus reference TRBV30 and TRBJ1-2, the full variable domain is SQTIHQWPATLVQPVGSPLSLECTVEGTSNPNLYWYRQAAGRGLQLLFYSVGIGQISSEVPQNLSASRPQDRQFILSSKKLLLSDSGFYLCAWSAYLRDRDDGYTFGSGTRLTVV.